This TCR beta chain was profiled in a study of regulatory T cells in long-lasting Graves disease. Looking at the study overall: Patients newly diagnosed with Graves' had been on antithyroid drugs for under 3 months. General study findings and limits: Gene preferences differed: TRBV28, TRBJ1-2, TRBJ2-5 in persistent cases. New patients shared fewer public clonotypes (more than 850) than persistent patients did (roughly 2,500).

Specified time point: newly diagnosed GD, antithyroid drugs for less than 3 months. From RNA extracted from PBMCs, the TCR library was made. CDR3 regions were amplified by Arm-PCR using iRepertoire HTBI primers to build TCR beta libraries. Using its own MiXCR run on the multiplex PCR reads, TCRdb lists one record per CDR3 protein. Of about 420,000 distinct CDR3 sequences listed, 15% to 20% were seen once; the top ten hold about 23%. This clonotype was observed a few times. Its antigen is not known. The length of the CDR3 is 14 residues. V dropped 10 bases and J dropped 6; count of bases not matched to a gene: 13. Germline-derived CDR1 and CDR2 are SNHLY and FYNNEI. The sample also formed part of further work on T cells in Graves' hyperthyroidism and ophthalmopathy. From that paper: It was uncontrolled infection, other autoimmune disease, pregnancy or lactation that excluded patients.

The TCR sequence derives from a woman aged 18-29 years with Graves disease. The rearrangement uses TRBV2 and TRBJ2-7; TRBD1 agrees at 9 bases. Sequences were derived from peripheral blood mononuclear cells (PBMCs), sampled at new diagnosis, from a patient treated with antithyroid drugs. The CDR3: CAIATGTGISEQYF. In nucleotides, the CDR3 is TGTGCCATCGCCACCGGGACAGGGATATCCGAGCAGTACTTC.